This note documents a single T cell receptor (beta chain) sequence. Its binding antigen is unknown. No base-level quality is on record; no much larger clone is a single base apart. In the prospective study, participants were roughly 18 to 100 years old, resided in about 25 geographic areas of the United States, and were enrolled through a virtual design. To assign participants to cohorts, the prospective study relied on clinical history that participants themselves reported in a screening survey and a study questionnaire. Recovered participants in ImmuneRACE Cohort 3 were defined as having two consecutive negative NP/OP PCR tests, clearance from a healthcare professional, or resolution of symptoms. In the prospective study, whole blood, serum and a nasopharyngeal or oropharyngeal swab were collected from each participant by mobile phlebotomists. Over a roughly 2-month period, participants in the prospective study had the option of providing additional blood draws and questionnaires. Blood samples from the prospective study were shipped frozen or at room temperature prior to DNA extraction.

This specimen comes from a study of blood T cell repertoires in COVID-19 (dated by TCRdb to the early 2020s). For the study in its entirety: The collaborator samples originated in the United States, Italy and Spain and spanned the acute and convalescent phases of COVID-19. Deeply sampled blood TCRbeta repertoires from subjects exposed to, actively infected with, or recovered from COVID-19 were included in the dataset. The material from the prospective study consisted of cDNA or gDNA derived from T cells, B-cell-depleted T cells, or PBMCs. Where available, HLA class I and class II types were obtained from metadata supplied by the sample provider rather than from assay-based typing. Nearly every sample came with metadata listing a de-identified subject ID, COVID-19 status, age in years and sex. The samples were drawn from two sources: the first 160 participants of the ongoing ImmuneRACE study, and 1,254 subjects contributed by 6 global collaborators. The repertoires were released in a freely available public database intended as a resource for research on the immune response to SARS-CoV-2. General study outcomes and caveats: The amount of clinical and demographic metadata varied by source and participant and was provided uncurated.

The immunoSEQ Assay, a bias-controlled multiplex PCR, was used to amplify TCRbeta CDR3 regions from genomic DNA. As for the original processing: The number of nucleated cells in each sample was estimated from the amplification of reference gene primers within the assay. To quantify the absolute abundance of each unique TCRbeta CDR3 rearrangement, sequence reads were collapsed and filtered. For each sample, productive Simpson clonality was calculated by taking the square root of Simpson's diversity index across productive rearrangements. In its TCRdb copy, this immuneACCESS table keeps in-frame sequences only and misses some clones. Where compared with another copy, unresolved V genes explain less than half of these, and the others have no known cause. Clonal size and the V and J genes are those of that table, whereas D and trimming came from the DNA. The sample profile shows about 250,000 clones; approximately 90% of them were found once. Of the sample, about 16% falls within the top ten clones.

Unmatched junction bases come to 11, with V trimmed by 4 bases and J by 5 bases. The germline V gene provides CDR1 SGDLS and CDR2 YYNGEE. Taken from cysteine to phenylalanine, the CDR3 has 17 residues. The sequence is cut down to CDR3 DNA, 51 bases in frame from base 1. The chain uses TRBV9 and TRBJ2-7; 14 bases in the junction line up with TRBD2. This sequence originates from a man between 18 and 29 years old who had recovered from COVID-19. Sequenced: PBMCs or T cells enriched from blood (not recorded which). CDR3 reads: CASSKGLAGAGSNEQYF. The DNA reads as follows: TGTGCCAGCAGCAAGGGACTAGCGGGAGCTGGTTCGAACGAGCAGTACTTC.